The rows below give T cell receptor beta chains drawn from one sample of a study of PD-1 blockade in classical Hodgkin lymphoma. Clones were read by immunoSEQ multiplex PCR, and TCRdb kept only the in-frame ones, dropping some. Of more than 13,000 clones in the sample, 89% were seen once. Sequenced here: CD8+ T cells from blood, sampled before the fourth cycle of nivolumab. These receptor sequences come from a human donor with classical Hodgkin lymphoma. Each CDR3 is given without its conserved first and last residue. D genes are given only for firm matches. Clone sizes are given selectively: once, few, many, or a class where the clone is expanded.

v_gene	j_gene	d_gene	abundance	CDR3aa
TRBV4-1	TRBJ2-5	.	.	ASSRGLIETQY
TRBV11-2	TRBJ1-1	.	.	ASSNWISPNTEAF
TRBV7-9	TRBJ1-2	.	few	ASSFNDDGNGYT
TRBV28	TRBJ2-1	.	.	ASSFHAGTTNEQF
TRBV9	TRBJ2-1	TRBD2	.	ASSVEGGSGDEQF
TRBV5-4	TRBJ2-3	TRBD2	once	ASPPPREGGADTQY
TRBV11-2	TRBJ2-7	.	.	ASSLARLREQY
TRBV27	TRBJ2-1	TRBD1	.	ASSLLSLDRASYNEQF
TRBV18	TRBJ2-3	.	once	ASSPSGTFLGTDTQY
TRBV10-1	TRBJ1-5	TRBD1	few	AIGTGVDSNQPQH
TRBV27	TRBJ2-7	TRBD1	.	ASSLHRYDRVGDEQY
TRBV27	TRBJ1-2	TRBD1	.	ASSLTGDYGYT
TRBV11-1	TRBJ1-3	.	.	ASSLAESWTGNTIY
TRBV19	TRBJ1-4	.	.	ASSDQGNEKLF
TRBV15	TRBJ1-5	.	.	ATNREYGNQPQH
TRBV7-9	TRBJ1-1	.	.	ASRGNTEAF
TRBV7-8	.	TRBD2	.	ASSLKGLADEQY
TRBV7-8	TRBJ2-3	.	.	ASSQVAVSTDTQY
TRBV2	TRBJ2-7	TRBD2	medium-sized	ASKGASGGYPYEQY
TRBV6-1	TRBJ2-5	.	.	ASSEVVRFPETQY
TRBV5-8	TRBJ2-5	TRBD1	.	ASSPAGTGKVETQY
TRBV7-9	TRBJ2-4	.	.	ASSAPSLEGRDIQY
TRBV10-1	TRBJ1-3	.	.	ASSEDRGGNTIY
TRBV2	TRBJ1-2	.	.	ASSGLENYGYT
TRBV27	TRBJ2-1	.	.	ASGERVYNEQF
TRBV7-8	TRBJ2-6	.	.	ASSLSPSLPNVLT
TRBV7-6	TRBJ2-1	TRBD1	.	ASSFWQGEFNEQF
TRBV4-1	TRBJ1-5	.	.	ASSQGIDSLDQPQH
TRBV21-1	TRBJ2-3	.	.	ASSKVRGAGDTQY
TRBV25-1	TRBJ1-6	.	.	ASSEWGDSYNSPLH
TRBV7-2	TRBJ1-5	.	.	ASSAQGLSQPQH
TRBV23-1	TRBJ1-1	.	.	ASINPQGTNTEAF
TRBV13	TRBJ1-4	.	.	ASSLGSETNEKLF
TRBV30	TRBJ2-2	TRBD2	.	AWSVGAGDTGELF
TRBV2	TRBJ2-7	TRBD1	once	ASSAGTGSNEQY